This TCR beta chain was sequenced during a study of PD-L1 blockade in urothelial cancer. Looking at the study overall: Blood analysis was done at 3 weeks (second dose) and 6 weeks after treatment began.

Every PCR received spiked-in synthetic TCR analog templates. TCRdb's copy holds only in-frame clones and misses some; the assay was immunoSEQ multiplex PCR. This table holds approximately 120,000 clones, roughly 88% found once. Time point indicated: peripheral blood 6 weeks after treatment start. Trimming removed 6 bases at V and 5 bases at J, with 11 bases between. Germline V gene lookup returns CDR1 ENHRY and CDR2 SYGVKD. The CDR3 extends over 13 amino acids. This TCR came from a man aged 50 or older with urothelial cancer. The V call is TRBV10-3, the J call TRBJ1-5; a possible D gene is TRBD1 (6 bases). This specimen was PBMCs, taken around atezolizumab (anti-PD-L1) treatment. CDR3 nucleotide sequence: TGTGCCATCAGCCCGGACAGTTATCAGCCCCAGCATTTT. It codes for CAISPDSYQPQHF.